This passage covers 3 T cell receptor beta chains from one sample sequenced in a study of blood T cell repertoires in COVID-19. Method: immunoSEQ multiplex PCR; TCRdb's copy keeps in-frame clones and lacks some. Of 25,000 to 35,000 clones listed, around 85% are singletons. The source material was peripheral blood. The receptors derive from a human donor in a cohort sampled during active COVID-19.

The chain uses TRBV19 and TRBJ2-6; TRBD2 might be the D (6 bases). V was pared by 5 bases and J by 0 bases, with 23 bases between. Looked up from germline, CDR1 is LNHDA and CDR2 is SQIVND (reference sequence). This CDR3 spans 20 amino acids. The CDR3 nucleotides read TGTGCCAGTAGTTTCTCCGCGGGAAGGGTGGGGAGCTCTGGGGCCAACGTCCTGACTTTC. It codes for CASSFSAGRVGSSGANVLTF.

This chain connects TRBV19 to TRBJ2-1, with 13 nucleotides matching TRBD2. Germline V gives CDR1 LNHDA, CDR2 SQIVND (reference sequence). J was trimmed by 5 bases and V by 1 base; bases with no gene match: 5. This CDR3 comprises 17 residues. Here the CDR3 DNA reads TGTGCCAGTAGTATAGGCCCGGGACTAGCGGGAAACAATGAGCAGTTCTTC. Residues: CASSIGPGLAGNNEQFF.

The genes are TRBV27 and TRBJ2-1; 11 bases are a match to TRBD2. Germline trimming cut 3 bases from V and 0 bases from J; bases unmatched to any gene: 7. Germline-derived CDR1 and CDR2 are MNHEY and SMNVEV (reference sequence). The CDR3 consists of 18 residues. The CDR3 region is CASSFLAGGTLSYNEQFF. CDR3 nucleotides: TGTGCCAGCAGTTTTCTAGCGGGAGGAACACTCTCCTACAATGAGCAGTTCTTC.